The sample holds a few counts of the clone carrying this T cell receptor beta chain. Its specificity is not known. These data come from a study of blood T cells in healthy people across ages. The study, taken as a whole, reports: Higher diversity, along with more naive CD4+ cells, distinguished long-lived donors from aged donors.

The germline CDR1 and CDR2 sequences are SGHRS and YFSETQ. The CDR3 extends over 13 amino acids. The V end was cut by 1 base, the J end by 6 bases, with 10 bases between. Alongside a J-beta primer mix, a sample-barcoded 5' primer served in a second PCR lasting roughly 6 to 12 cycles. TCRdb fed the 5' RACE reads into MiXCR, producing one record per CDR3 protein. The sample includes over a million distinct CDR3 sequences, 59% of them seen just once. This receptor was identified in a man between 18 and 35 years old in good health. Sequencing input: blood. The chain joins TRBV5-1 to TRBJ1-1; D may be TRBD1 (5 bases). The CDR3 sequence: CASSLQGSPEAFF. The CDR3 nucleotides are TGCGCCAGCAGCTTGCAGGGTAGCCCTGAAGCTTTCTTT.